This T cell receptor beta chain stems from a study of monozygotic twins with inflammatory bowel disease. Reprocessing the 5' RACE reads, TCRdb reports a single entry for every CDR3 protein and omits DNA. In all, the sample yields over 200,000 distinct CDR3 sequences. The CDR3 has 16 residues. The germline CDR1 and CDR2 sequences are SGHRS and YFSETQ. The chain is built from TRBV5-1 and TRBJ1-1. This sequence originates from a human donor with ulcerative colitis or Crohn's disease, or a healthy co-twin of an affected twin (not recorded which). Sequences were obtained from blood. Here the CDR3 reads CASSLDDGRMNTEAFF.